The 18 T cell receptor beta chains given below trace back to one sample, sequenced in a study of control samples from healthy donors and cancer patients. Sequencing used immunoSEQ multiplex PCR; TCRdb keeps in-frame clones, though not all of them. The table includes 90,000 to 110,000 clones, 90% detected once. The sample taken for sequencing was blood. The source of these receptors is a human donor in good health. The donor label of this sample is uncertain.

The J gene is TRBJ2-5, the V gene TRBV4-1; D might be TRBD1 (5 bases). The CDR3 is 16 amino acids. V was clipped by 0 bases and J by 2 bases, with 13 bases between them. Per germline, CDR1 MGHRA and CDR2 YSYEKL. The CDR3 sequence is CASSQEWPGIQETQYF. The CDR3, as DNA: TGCGCCAGCAGCCAAGAATGGCCAGGGATACAAGAGACCCAGTACTTC.

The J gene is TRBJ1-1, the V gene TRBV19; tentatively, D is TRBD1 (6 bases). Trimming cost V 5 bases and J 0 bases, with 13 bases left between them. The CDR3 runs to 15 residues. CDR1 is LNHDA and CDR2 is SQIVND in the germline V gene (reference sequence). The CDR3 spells CASSGAGALNTEAFF. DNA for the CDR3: TGTGCCAGTAGTGGGGCGGGGGCATTGAACACTGAAGCTTTCTTT.

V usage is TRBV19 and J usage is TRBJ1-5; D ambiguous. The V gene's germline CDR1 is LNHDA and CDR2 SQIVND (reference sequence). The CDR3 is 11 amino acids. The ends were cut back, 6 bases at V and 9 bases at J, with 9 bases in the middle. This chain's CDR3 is CASRSDWPQHF. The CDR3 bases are TGTGCCAGTAGATCCGACTGGCCCCAGCATTTT.

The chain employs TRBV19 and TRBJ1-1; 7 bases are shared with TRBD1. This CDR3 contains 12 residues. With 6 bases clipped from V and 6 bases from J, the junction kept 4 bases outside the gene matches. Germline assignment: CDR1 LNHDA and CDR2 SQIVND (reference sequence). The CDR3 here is CASRSGTAEAFF. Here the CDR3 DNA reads TGTGCCAGTAGATCGGGGACAGCTGAAGCTTTCTTT.

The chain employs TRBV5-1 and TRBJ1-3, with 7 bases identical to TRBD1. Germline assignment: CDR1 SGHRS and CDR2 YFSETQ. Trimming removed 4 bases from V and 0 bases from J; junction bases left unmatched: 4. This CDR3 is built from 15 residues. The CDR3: CASSLGQVSGNTIYF. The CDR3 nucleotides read TGCGCCAGCAGCCTCGGACAGGTCTCTGGAAACACCATATATTTT.

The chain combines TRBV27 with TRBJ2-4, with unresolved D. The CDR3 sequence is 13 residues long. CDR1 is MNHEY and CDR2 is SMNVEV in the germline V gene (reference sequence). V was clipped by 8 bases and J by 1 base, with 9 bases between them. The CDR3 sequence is CASQGRAKNIQYF. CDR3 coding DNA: TGTGCCAGCCAAGGGCGGGCCAAAAACATTCAGTACTTC.

CDR3 sequence: CASSLGGTGLYSEQYF. The CDR3 DNA reads as TGTGCCAGCAGCTTGGGCGGGACAGGGCTCTATTCCGAGCAGTACTTC. The V gene is TRBV5-6, the J gene TRBJ2-7; 9 positions match TRBD1. J gave up 6 bases and V 0 bases, and 10 bases lay outside the gene matches. Germline V gene lookup returns CDR1 SGHDT and CDR2 YYEEEE. This CDR3 has 16 residues. The entire variable domain, with the rest obtained from reference TRBV5-6 and TRBJ2-7, is as follows: DAGVTQSPTHLIKTRGQQVTLRCSPKSGHDTVSWYQQALGQGPQFIFQYYEEEERQRGNFPDRFSGHQFPNYSSELNVNALLLGDSALYLCASSLGGTGLYSEQYFGPGTRLTVT.

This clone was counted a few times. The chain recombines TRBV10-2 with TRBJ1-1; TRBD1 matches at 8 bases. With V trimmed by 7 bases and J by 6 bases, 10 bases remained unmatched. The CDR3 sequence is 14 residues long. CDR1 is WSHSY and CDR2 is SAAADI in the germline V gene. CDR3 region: CASTQAGGASEAFF. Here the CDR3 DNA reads TGCGCCAGCACCCAAGCAGGGGGCGCATCTGAAGCTTTCTTT.

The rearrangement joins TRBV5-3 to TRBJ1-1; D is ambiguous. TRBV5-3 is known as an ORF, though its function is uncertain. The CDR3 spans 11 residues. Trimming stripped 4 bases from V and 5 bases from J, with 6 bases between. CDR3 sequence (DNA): TGTGCCAGAAGCACGGGAACTGAAGCTTTCTTT. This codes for CARSTGTEAFF.

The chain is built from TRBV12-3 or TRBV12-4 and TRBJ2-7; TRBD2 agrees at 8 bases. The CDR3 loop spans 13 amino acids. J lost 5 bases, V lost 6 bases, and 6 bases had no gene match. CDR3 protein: CASRPSGGNEQYF. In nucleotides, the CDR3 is TGTGCCAGCAGACCCTCGGGGGGGAACGAGCAGTACTTC.

CDR3 residues: CATSVLGEQYF. CDR3 nucleotides: TGTGCCACCAGTGTTCTTGGGGAGCAGTACTTC. The J gene is TRBJ2-7, the V gene TRBV24-1; D is unresolved. Trimming stripped 5 bases from V and 7 bases from J, with 8 bases between. Germline V CDR1 and CDR2: KGHDR, SFDVKD. The length of the CDR3 is 11 residues.

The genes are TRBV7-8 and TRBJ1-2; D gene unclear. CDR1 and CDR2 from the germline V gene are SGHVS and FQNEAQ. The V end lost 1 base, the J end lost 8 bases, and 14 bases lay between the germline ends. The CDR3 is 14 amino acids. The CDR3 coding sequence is TGTGCCAGCAGCTTAGATACGGCAGTTCGGGGCTACACCTTC. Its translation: CASSLDTAVRGYTF.

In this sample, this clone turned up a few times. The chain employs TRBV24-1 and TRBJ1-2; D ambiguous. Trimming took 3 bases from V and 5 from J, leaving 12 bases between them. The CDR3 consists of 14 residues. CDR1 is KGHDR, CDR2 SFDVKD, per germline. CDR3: CATSDAGRNYGYTF. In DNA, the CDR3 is TGTGCCACCAGTGATGCGGGCCGCAATTATGGCTACACCTTC.

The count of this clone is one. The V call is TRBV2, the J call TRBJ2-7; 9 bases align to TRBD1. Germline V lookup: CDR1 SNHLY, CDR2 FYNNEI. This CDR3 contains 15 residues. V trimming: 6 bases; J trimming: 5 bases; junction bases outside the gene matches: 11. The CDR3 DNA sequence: TGTGCCAGCAGCGATCACCGGGACAGGGCCCACGAGCAGTACTTC. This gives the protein CASSDHRDRAHEQYF.

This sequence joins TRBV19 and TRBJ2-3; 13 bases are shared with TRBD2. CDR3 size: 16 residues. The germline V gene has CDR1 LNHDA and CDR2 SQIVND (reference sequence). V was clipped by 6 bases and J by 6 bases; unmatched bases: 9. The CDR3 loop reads CASSGTGTSGADTQYF. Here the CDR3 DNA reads TGTGCCAGTAGCGGAACCGGGACTAGCGGGGCGGATACGCAGTATTTT.

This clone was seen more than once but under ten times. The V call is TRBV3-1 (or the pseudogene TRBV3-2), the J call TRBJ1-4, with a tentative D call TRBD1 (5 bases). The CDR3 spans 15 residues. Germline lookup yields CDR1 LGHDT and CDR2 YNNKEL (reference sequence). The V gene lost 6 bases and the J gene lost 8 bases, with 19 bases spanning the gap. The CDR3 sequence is CASRKSEGMYEKLFF. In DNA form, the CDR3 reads TGTGCCAGCAGAAAATCAGAGGGGATGTACGAAAAACTGTTTTTT.

The DNA for the CDR3 is TGTGCCAGCAGTGTTAGGTGGGGGCAGACTGAAGCTTTCTTT. Its protein product is CASSVRWGQTEAFF. V is TRBV2 and J is TRBJ1-1; tentative D call: TRBD1 (6 bases). Trimming removed 4 bases from V and 5 bases from J, with 14 bases in between. In germline, CDR1 is SNHLY, CDR2 FYNNEI. The CDR3 is 14 amino acids.

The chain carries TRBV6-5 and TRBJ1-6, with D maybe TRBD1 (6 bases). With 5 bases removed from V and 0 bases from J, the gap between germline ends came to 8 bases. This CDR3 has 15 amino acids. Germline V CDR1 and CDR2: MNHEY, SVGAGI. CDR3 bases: TGTGCCAGCAGTCCGACAGGCTCCTATAATTCACCCCTCCACTTT. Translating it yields CASSPTGSYNSPLHF.